The next 30 T cell receptor beta chains were all read from a single sample in a study of T cells in Graves' hyperthyroidism and ophthalmopathy. TCR beta CDR3 regions were amplified from RNA. The HTBI primer set was used in a first-round RT-PCR of the TCR CDR3. TCRdb independently ran MiXCR on the multiplex PCR reads; one entry per CDR3 protein. The sample lists under 300,000 distinct CDR3 sequences; roughly 14% were seen once. Sequencing used blood. The origin of the receptors is a woman aged 25 to 39 with Graves' hyperthyroidism that later progressed to Graves' ophthalmopathy.

This clonotype appeared many times. V usage is TRBV20-1 and J usage is TRBJ2-7; 9 bases are a match to TRBD1. CDR3 size: 16 residues. Germline V gives CDR1 DFQATT, CDR2 SNEGSKA (reference sequence). The V gene end was trimmed by 3 bases and the J gene end by 2 bases; junction bases not matched to a gene: 11. For the CDR3, the DNA is TGCAGTGCTAGCCATCCTAGGGGGACAGGGACCTACGAGCAGTACTTC. Residues: CSASHPRGTGTYEQYF.

This clonotype came up many times. This chain's CDR3 is CASTSDRNNEQFF. The CDR3 DNA is TGTGCCAGCACGTCGGACAGGAACAATGAGCAGTTCTTC. The V call is TRBV28, the J call TRBJ2-1; 7 nucleotides match TRBD1. The trim removed 7 bases at V and 5 bases at J, leaving 5 bases unmatched. This CDR3 is built from 13 residues. Germline loops: CDR1 MDHEN, CDR2 SYDVKM.

The chain joins TRBV5-1 to TRBJ1-1; 9 bases map to TRBD1. The CDR3 spans 14 residues. J was trimmed by 4 bases and V by 5 bases; bases with no gene match: 6. Germline V CDR1 and CDR2: SGHRS, YFSETQ. The CDR3 DNA is TGCGCCAGCAGGAGGGACAGGGAGGGCACTGAAGCTTTCTTT. Amino acids: CASRRDREGTEAFF. The complete variable domain, with remaining parts taken from reference TRBV5-1 and TRBJ1-1, reads KAGVTQTPRYLIKTRGQQVTLSCSPISGHRSVSWYQQTPGQGLQFLFEYFSETQRNKGNFPGRFSGRQFSNSRSEMNVSTLELGDSALYLCASRRDREGTEAFFGQGTRLTVV.

This clonotype came up many times. This chain links TRBV30 with TRBJ1-5; TRBD1 matches 7 bases. CDR3 size: 13 residues. CDR1 is GTSNPN and CDR2 is SVGIG in the germline V gene (reference sequence). J was trimmed by 7 bases and V by 1 base; bases with no gene match: 4. The chain's CDR3 is CAWSAQGEQPQHF. The DNA of the CDR3 is TGTGCCTGGAGTGCTCAGGGGGAGCAGCCCCAGCATTTT.

The chain recombines TRBV24-1 with TRBJ1-4; a weak D match, TRBD1 (5 bases). CDR3 size: 16 residues. Germline CDR1 reads KGHDR; CDR2 reads SFDVKD. The ends were cut back, 5 bases at V and 4 bases at J, with 16 bases in the middle. CDR3: CATSAQIDRINEKLFF. CDR3 coding DNA: TGTGCCACCAGTGCCCAAATAGACAGAATTAATGAAAAACTGTTTTTT.

There are many counts of this clonotype. The genes are TRBV10-3 and TRBJ1-2; D uncertain. The CDR3 spans 15 residues. Per germline, CDR1 ENHRY and CDR2 SYGVKD. Trimming left V 0 bases short and J 8 bases short, with 16 bases between. CDR3 nucleotide sequence: TGTGCCATCAGTGAGTCCCAGGCCCCTCTATTCGGCTACACCTTC. This sequence encodes CAISESQAPLFGYTF.

This chain uses TRBV28 with TRBJ2-3, with 12 bases lining up with TRBD2. CDR1 MDHEN and CDR2 SYDVKM come from the germline V gene. Trimming removed 3 bases from V and 2 bases from J; junction bases left unmatched: 6. CDR3 size: 17 residues. The CDR3 loop reads CASSFALAGGYTDTQYF. In DNA form, the CDR3 reads TGTGCCAGCAGTTTCGCCCTAGCGGGAGGGTACACAGATACGCAGTATTTT.

This clonotype showed up many times. The DNA for the CDR3 is TGTGCCAGCAGTTTATGGGGGACAGGGCCCTACGAGCAGTACTTC. Translating it yields CASSLWGTGPYEQYF. This chain joins TRBV28 and TRBJ2-7; 9 positions match TRBD1. CDR3 size: 15 residues. V lost 0 bases to trimming and J lost 2 bases; unmatched junction nucleotides: 2. In germline, CDR1 is MDHEN, CDR2 SYDVKM.

This clonotype was detected ten times or more. V is TRBV7-9 and J is TRBJ2-1, with TRBD1 matching 11 bases. With 1 base clipped from V and 6 bases from J, the junction kept 5 bases outside the gene matches. Germline V gene data show CDR1 as SEHNR and CDR2 as FQNEAQ (reference sequence). This CDR3 has 16 residues. CDR3 protein: CASSLEGTGGRNEQFF. The CDR3 nucleotides read TGTGCCAGCAGCTTAGAGGGGACAGGGGGACGCAATGAGCAGTTCTTC.

This clonotype was seen many times. The chain recombines TRBV6-1 with TRBJ2-3; D call uncertain. V lost 6 bases to trimming and J lost 3 bases, with 7 bases between them. The CDR3 is 12 residues long. The germline gives CDR1 MNHNS, CDR2 SASEGT. This CDR3 reads CASRAETDTQYF. In nucleotides, the CDR3 is TGTGCCAGCAGGGCAGAAACAGATACGCAGTATTTT.

There are many counts of this clonotype. This sequence joins TRBV7-2 and TRBJ2-7; 9 bases are shared with TRBD1. The CDR3 covers 14 residues. J lost 1 base, V lost 6 bases, and 4 bases had no gene match. The germline V gene has CDR1 SGHTA and CDR2 FQGNSA. CDR3 loop: CASSLQGASYEQYF. Written as DNA, the CDR3 is TGTGCCAGCAGTCTACAGGGGGCTTCCTACGAGCAGTACTTC. Full variable domain (outside the CDR3, taken from reference TRBV7-2 and TRBJ2-7): GAGVSQSPSNKVTEKGKDVELRCDPISGHTALYWYRQSLGQGLEFLIYFQGNSAPDKSGLPSDRFSAERTGGSVSTLTIQRTQQEDSAVYLCASSLQGASYEQYFGPGTRLTVT.

This clonotype has at least ten counts. The chain employs TRBV28 and TRBJ2-2; no clear D. Germline V gene sequence: CDR1 MDHEN, CDR2 SYDVKM. With 6 bases removed from V and 3 bases from J, the gap between germline ends came to 14 bases. The CDR3 contains 15 residues. CDR3 bases: TGTGCCAGCAGCAAAGTCCTAAGGGACACCGGGGAGCTGTTTTTT. It encodes CASSKVLRDTGELFF.

This clonotype was counted at least ten times. This sequence joins TRBV4-1 and TRBJ1-5; D ambiguous. This CDR3 is built from 14 residues. The V end lost 1 base, the J end lost 4 bases, and 8 bases lay between the germline ends. Germline CDR1 is MGHRA and CDR2 is YSYEKL. CDR3 amino acids: CASSQVDNNQPQHF. The CDR3 bases are TGCGCCAGCAGCCAAGTCGACAATAATCAGCCCCAGCATTTT.

This clonotype was counted ten times or more. The V call is TRBV28, the J call TRBJ2-7; D uncertain. The CDR3 contains 12 residues. The germline V gene has CDR1 MDHEN and CDR2 SYDVKM. Trimming pared 3 bases from V and 6 bases from J, leaving 9 bases between. CDR3 in DNA: TGTGCCAGCAGTTTGCCCCGAGGCGAGCAGTACTTC. Amino acids: CASSLPRGEQYF. Full variable domain (missing parts from reference TRBV28 and TRBJ2-7): DVKVTQSSRYLVKRTGEKVFLECVQDMDHENMFWYRQDPGLGLRLIYFSYDVKMKEKGDIPEGYSVSREKKERFSLILESASTNQTSMYLCASSLPRGEQYFGPGTRLTVT.

There are many counts of this clonotype. The chain employs TRBV12-3 or TRBV12-4 and TRBJ2-5, with a tentative D call TRBD2 (5 bases). The CDR3 consists of 14 residues. Between the trimmed V and J ends, which lost 7 bases and 3 bases, there was a span of 15 bases. The CDR3 protein is CASNREGLEETQYF. The CDR3 bases are TGTGCCAGCAACCGGGAAGGGTTAGAAGAGACCCAGTACTTC.

This clonotype was counted at least ten times. The rearrangement joins TRBV10-3 to TRBJ2-3; the D is unclear. The germline V and J ends were trimmed by 2 bases and 2 bases, with 8 bases remaining between them. Per germline, CDR1 ENHRY and CDR2 SYGVKD. The CDR3 length is 14 residues. CDR3 sequence: CAISEKVYTDTQYF. As DNA, the CDR3 is TGTGCCATCAGTGAGAAGGTCTACACAGATACGCAGTATTTT.

In its sample, this clonotype was seen many times. The J gene is TRBJ1-5, the V gene TRBV7-2; D not resolved. Germline lookup yields CDR1 SGHTA and CDR2 FQGNSA. V gave up 1 base and J gave up 3 bases, with 7 bases separating them. The CDR3 spans 14 residues. CDR3 loop: CASSLVAANQPQHF. CDR3 bases: TGTGCCAGCAGCTTAGTGGCCGCCAATCAGCCCCAGCATTTT.

About this clonotype itself: A single base separates this from a much larger clone, so it may be a read error. The chain carries TRBV20-1 and TRBJ1-1, with D possibly TRBD1 on 6 matching bases. CDR1 is DFQATT and CDR2 is SNEGSKA in the germline V gene (reference sequence). The CDR3 length is 11 residues. The ends were cut back, 5 bases at V and 9 bases at J, with 13 bases in the middle. CDR3 nucleotides: TGCAGTGCTGAGACAGGTACTAAAGCTTTCTTT. Translated, it gives CSAETGTKAFF.

This clonotype has only a few counts. V gene TRBV7-9 combines with J gene TRBJ2-2, with D possibly called TRBD1 or TRBD2 (5 bases each). The CDR3 runs to 15 residues. Trimming pared 4 bases from V and 4 bases from J, leaving 13 bases between. Germline CDR1 and CDR2: SEHNR and FQNEAQ (reference sequence). The CDR3 DNA reads TGTGCCAGCAGCTCCTTGAGGGACGCCACCGGGGAGCTGTTTTTT. Translation: CASSSLRDATGELFF.

This clonotype was found many times. The chain is built from TRBV28 and TRBJ2-3; D not resolved. This CDR3 has 12 amino acids. V shed 7 bases and J shed 0 bases, with 5 bases lying between them. The V gene's germline CDR1 is MDHEN and CDR2 SYDVKM. As DNA, the CDR3 is TGTGCCAGCACCACAAGCACAGATACGCAGTATTTT. It yields the protein CASTTSTDTQYF.

This clonotype showed up just a few times. CDR3 sequence reads: CASSYGGGRTGELFF. CDR3 DNA: TGTGCCAGCAGCTACGGGGGGGGCAGAACCGGGGAGCTGTTTTTT. V is TRBV12-3 or TRBV12-4 and J is TRBJ2-2; 8 bases are a match to TRBD2. This CDR3 contains 15 residues. V was clipped by 6 bases and J by 5 bases; unmatched bases: 8.

In its sample, this clonotype was seen many times. This rearrangement joins TRBV7-3 to TRBJ2-1; D gene uncertain. Germline V gene lookup returns CDR1 SGHTA and CDR2 FQGTGA. V shed 6 bases and J shed 6 bases, with 15 bases lying between them. There are 14 residues in the CDR3. The CDR3 sequence: CASSPRPDSNEQFF. CDR3 nucleotide sequence: TGTGCCAGCAGTCCCCGACCCGACTCCAATGAGCAGTTCTTC.

This clonotype was recorded many times. The rearrangement links TRBV7-9 to TRBJ2-7; TRBD1 agrees at 9 bases. Germline trimming cut 5 bases from V and 3 bases from J; bases unmatched to any gene: 8. The CDR3 consists of 15 residues. From germline, CDR1 is SEHNR and CDR2 FQNEAQ (reference sequence). This CDR3 reads CASSPPGTGNYEQYF. In DNA form, the CDR3 reads TGTGCCAGCAGCCCTCCCGGGACAGGGAACTACGAGCAGTACTTC.

The rearrangement links TRBV15 to TRBJ2-7, with D tentatively TRBD2 (6 bases). Trimming left V 3 bases short and J 3 bases short, with 18 bases between. CDR1 LNHNV and CDR2 YYDKDF come from the germline V gene (reference sequence). The CDR3 covers 16 residues. This CDR3 is CATSSPDYNGNYEQYF. CDR3 nucleotides: TGTGCCACCAGCAGTCCGGACTACAATGGGAACTACGAGCAGTACTTC.

Comment on this clonotype: This may be a read error, as it is one base from a much larger clone. The chain is built from TRBV7-9 and TRBJ1-2, with a tentative D call TRBD1 (6 bases). Trimming stripped 5 bases from V and 12 bases from J, with 19 bases between. The CDR3 length is 13 residues. The germline V gene has CDR1 SEHNR and CDR2 FQNEAQ (reference sequence). The CDR3 DNA sequence: TGTGCCAGCAGCCCCGAACAGGGAACCGGCCACACCTTC. Translating it yields CASSPEQGTGHTF.

The rearrangement joins TRBV19 to TRBJ1-6, with TRBD1 matching over 7 bases. Germline trimming cut 6 bases from V and 7 bases from J; bases unmatched to any gene: 12. Looked up from germline, CDR1 is LNHDA and CDR2 is SQIVND (reference sequence). The CDR3 is 16 amino acids. Here the CDR3 DNA reads TGTGCCAGTAGGCGGGACTTCCAGGGGGTAAATTCACCCCTCCACTTT. Translated, it gives CASRRDFQGVNSPLHF. Together with reference TRBV19 and TRBJ1-6, the CDR3 gives the full variable domain: DGGITQSPKYLFRKEGQNVTLSCEQNLNHDAMYWYRQDPGQGLRLIYYSQIVNDFQKGDIAEGYSVSREKKESFPLTVTSAQKNPTAFYLCASRRDFQGVNSPLHFGNGTRLTVT.

Concerning this clonotype: Possible read error: a much larger clone is one base away. The gene calls are TRBV28 and TRBJ2-1; D is ambiguous. V gave up 1 base and J gave up 6 bases, with 7 bases separating them. The CDR3 has 13 amino acids. In germline, CDR1 is MDHEN, CDR2 SYDVKM. CDR3 loop: CASSLSASNEQFF. The CDR3, as DNA: TGTGCCAGCAGTTTATCGGCCTCCAATGAGCAGTTCTTC.

This chain uses TRBV5-1 with TRBJ2-2; D gene unclear. This CDR3 is 16 amino acids long. V was pared by 7 bases and J by 0 bases, with 16 bases between. Germline values: CDR1 SGHRS, CDR2 YFSETQ. DNA for the CDR3: TGCGCCAGCTCCACCTTCGACATACCGAACACCGGGGAGCTGTTTTTT. Encoded protein: CASSTFDIPNTGELFF.

This clonotype was seen many times. The V gene is TRBV10-3, the J gene TRBJ1-1; possible D gene TRBD1, 6 bases. CDR3 size: 16 residues. Trimming took 0 bases from V and 2 from J, leaving 13 bases between them. Germline V gives CDR1 ENHRY, CDR2 SYGVKD. The CDR3 sequence is CAISESRWGQNTEAFF. The DNA of the CDR3 is TGTGCCATCAGTGAGTCGAGGTGGGGACAAAACACTGAAGCTTTCTTT.

This clonotype was found many times. V usage is TRBV6-1 and J usage is TRBJ2-7; TRBD1 agrees at 9 bases. The germline CDR1 and CDR2 sequences are MNHNS and SASEGT. The CDR3 runs to 16 residues. V trimming: 5 bases; J trimming: 3 bases; junction bases outside the gene matches: 11. The CDR3 DNA sequence: TGTGCCAGCAGTCGCCCCTCGGGACAGGGAGGCTACGAGCAGTACTTC. Translating it yields CASSRPSGQGGYEQYF.